This T cell receptor (beta chain) comes out of a study of blood T cell repertoires in COVID-19. Study in general: Italy, Spain and the United States were the sources of the convalescent and acute COVID-19 samples. The cDNA or gDNA used as material had been derived from T cells, B-cell-depleted T cells, or PBMCs.

With 4 bases clipped from V and 3 bases from J, the junction kept 7 bases outside the gene matches. Germline V gene sequence: CDR1 KGHSH, CDR2 LQKENI. There are 15 residues in the CDR3. Per the original methods: Nucleated cell number was recorded as an estimate derived from reference gene primer amplification. Some clones are missing from TCRdb's copy, which holds only in-frame ones; the method was immunoSEQ multiplex PCR. Clone size and the V and J calls come from that table; the DNA yielded D and trimming. The profile shows 75,000 or so clones, roughly 84% of them singletons. The chain is built from TRBV18 and TRBJ1-1; the match to TRBD1 covers 8 bases. The sample was peripheral blood. The TCR comes from a man in his fifties or sixties with acute or convalescent COVID-19. CDR3 in amino acids: CASSLSGTGDTEAFF. In DNA, the CDR3 is TGTGCCAGCTCACTATCCGGGACAGGCGACACTGAAGCTTTCTTT.